This T cell receptor beta chain was captured in a study of blood T cell repertoires in COVID-19. Repertoires were generated with immunoSEQ multiplex PCR, while TCRdb's copy carries only in-frame clones and drops some. This table has hundreds of thousands of clones, approximately 91% appearing once. This clone was counted a single time. The junction departs from the called germline gene at one end, perhaps through a read error. The CDR3 covers 15 residues. CDR1 is KGHSH and CDR2 is LQKENI in the germline V gene. The cohort comprised adults aged about 18 to 100 years residing in approximately 25 US areas. Participant-reported clinical history was the basis for cohort assignment. Cohort 3 donors were reported recovered after two negative PCRs, clearance, or symptom resolution.

The specimen sequenced was PBMCs or T cells enriched from blood (not recorded which). The clonotype comes from a woman in her 40s who had recovered from COVID-19. This sequence joins TRBV18 and TRBJ2-5; TRBD2 matches at 10 bases. The CDR3 DNA follows: TGTGCCAGCTCCCCACTAGCGGGGATCCAAGAGACCCAGTACTTC. Encoded protein: CASSPLAGIQETQYF.